This TCR beta chain was sequenced during a study of cytomegalovirus exposure and HLA in healthy donors. CDR1 is WSHSY and CDR2 is SAAADI in the germline V gene. Trimming left V 5 bases short and J 6 bases short, with 14 bases between. The CDR3 consists of 14 residues. About this clone: The antigen is unknown.

The PCR used 60 Vbeta and 13 Jbeta primers. The data were produced by immunoSEQ multiplex PCR, yet TCRdb's version contains in-frame clones alone and is incomplete. The table has some 220,000 clones, 85% to 90% seen once. The study's findings and limits: Listed as cytomegalovirus-associated were about 160 TCR beta chains. A link between a missense DCLRE1C variant and TCR beta V- and J-gene trimming emerged from a later analysis. Among CMV-associated TCR beta chains, most appeared HLA-restricted in a later analysis. Later analysis suggested links between common viral pathogens and several top significant clusters.

The chain recombines TRBV10-2 with TRBJ2-1; D remains ambiguous. The origin of this receptor is a woman under 30 in good health and CMV-seronegative. Specimen: PBMCs. CDR3 bases: TGCGCCAGCAGTCACGACAAAAATCTCAATGAGCAGTTCTTC. Translating gives CASSHDKNLNEQFF.